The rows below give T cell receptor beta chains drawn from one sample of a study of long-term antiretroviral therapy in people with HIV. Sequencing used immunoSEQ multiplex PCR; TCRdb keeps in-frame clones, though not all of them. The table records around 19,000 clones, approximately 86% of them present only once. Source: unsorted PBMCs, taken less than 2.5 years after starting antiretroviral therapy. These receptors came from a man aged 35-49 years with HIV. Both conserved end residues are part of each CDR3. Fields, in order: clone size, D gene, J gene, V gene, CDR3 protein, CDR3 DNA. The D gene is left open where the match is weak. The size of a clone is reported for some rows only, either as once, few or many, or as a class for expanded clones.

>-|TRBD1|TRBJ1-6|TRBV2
CASSESGQAPSPLHF
TGTGCCAGCAGTGAATCGGGACAGGCCCCCTCACCCCTCCACTTT
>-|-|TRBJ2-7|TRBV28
CASSSNGVQGEQYF
TGTGCCAGCAGCTCAAACGGGGTACAGGGCGAGCAGTACTTC
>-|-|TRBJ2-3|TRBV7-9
CASSLRERDTQYF
TGTGCCAGCAGCTTGAGGGAGCGGGATACGCAGTATTTT
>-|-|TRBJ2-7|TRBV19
CASSLGINYEQYF
TGTGCCAGTAGTTTAGGTATTAACTACGAGCAGTACTTC
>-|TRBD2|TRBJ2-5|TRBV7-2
CASSPAGVETQYF
TGTGCCAGCAGCCCAGCGGGAGTGGAGACCCAGTACTTC
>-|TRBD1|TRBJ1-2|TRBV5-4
CASSFEGAGYGYTF
TGTGCCAGCAGCTTTGAGGGGGCGGGCTATGGCTACACCTTC
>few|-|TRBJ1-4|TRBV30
CAWSVTGAGEKLFF
TGTGCCTGGAGTGTAACCGGGGCTGGGGAAAAACTGTTTTTT
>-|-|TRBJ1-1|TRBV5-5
CASSFTPMNTEAFF
TGTGCCAGCAGCTTCACACCCATGAACACTGAAGCTTTCTTT
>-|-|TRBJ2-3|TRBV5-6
CASSPRGMEDGGTDTQYF
TGTGCCAGCAGCCCCCGGGGGATGGAGGATGGAGGCACAGATACGCAGTATTTT
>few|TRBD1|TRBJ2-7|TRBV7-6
CASSWESGQGAYEQYF
TGTGCCAGCAGCTGGGAGTCTGGGCAGGGGGCGTATGAGCAGTACTTC
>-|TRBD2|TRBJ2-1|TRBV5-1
CASSLGLASYNEQFF
TGCGCCAGCAGCTTGGGACTAGCGTCCTACAATGAGCAGTTCTTC
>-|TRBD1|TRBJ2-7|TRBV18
CASSPPVGFSTGKNHEQYF
TGTGCCAGCTCACCACCGGTAGGTTTCTCGACAGGGAAGAACCACGAGCAGTACTTC
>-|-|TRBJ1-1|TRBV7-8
CASSLWVVSNTEAFF
TGTGCCAGCAGCTTGTGGGTAGTCTCGAACACTGAAGCTTTCTTT
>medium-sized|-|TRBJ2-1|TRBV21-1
CASSKGIIFVVYNSYNEQFF
TGTGCCAGCAGCAAGGGAATTATTTTTGTGGTGTACAACTCCTACAATGAGCAGTTCTTC
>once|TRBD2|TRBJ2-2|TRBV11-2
CASSLDGGANTGELFF
TGTGCCAGCAGCTTAGACGGGGGGGCGAACACCGGGGAGCTGTTTTTT
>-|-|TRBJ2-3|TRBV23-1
CAVDRDKTTDTQYF
TGCGCCGTTGACCGGGACAAGACAACAGATACGCAGTATTTT
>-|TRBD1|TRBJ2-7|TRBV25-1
CASRGGTGEGSYEQYF
TGTGCCAGCAGGGGGGGGACAGGGGAGGGCTCCTACGAGCAGTACTTC
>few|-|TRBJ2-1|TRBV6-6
CASSFGLGEQFF
TGTGCCAGCAGTTTTGGATTGGGTGAGCAGTTCTTC
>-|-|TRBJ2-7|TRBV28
CASSFPPPALYEQYF
TGTGCCAGCAGTTTTCCGCCTCCGGCCCTCTACGAGCAGTACTTC
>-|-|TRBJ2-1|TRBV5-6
CASRSGGRWFF
TGTGCCAGCAGATCTGGGGGACGGTGGTTCTTC
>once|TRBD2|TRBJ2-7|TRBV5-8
CASDPGGYEQYF
TGTGCCAGCGACCCGGGAGGTTACGAGCAGTACTTC
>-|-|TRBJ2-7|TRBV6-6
CASSYSQPAYEQYF
TGTGCCAGCAGTTACTCACAGCCCGCCTACGAGCAGTACTTC
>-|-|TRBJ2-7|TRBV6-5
CASSYLGVPYEQYF
TGTGCCAGCAGTTACTTGGGGGTCCCGTACGAGCAGTACTTC
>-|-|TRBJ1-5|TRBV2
CASKLVGSDNQPQHF
TGTGCCAGCAAGCTGGTGGGCAGTGATAATCAGCCCCAGCATTTT
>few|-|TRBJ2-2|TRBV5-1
CASSLATMNTGELFF
TGCGCCAGCAGCCTCGCCACGATGAACACCGGGGAGCTGTTTTTT
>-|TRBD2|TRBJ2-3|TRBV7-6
CASSTGTSGDTQYF
TGTGCCAGCAGTACAGGGACTAGCGGGGATACGCAGTATTTT
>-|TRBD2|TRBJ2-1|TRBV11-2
CASSGGVVRVSNEQFF
TGTGCCAGCAGCGGGGGGGTTGTTCGGGTTAGCAATGAGCAGTTCTTC
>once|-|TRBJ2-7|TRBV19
CASSRETGKYEQYF
TGTGCCAGTAGCCGCGAGACAGGAAAATACGAGCAGTACTTC
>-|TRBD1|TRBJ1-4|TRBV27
CASSRGQHNEKLFF
TGTGCCAGCAGTAGGGGACAGCATAATGAAAAACTGTTTTTT
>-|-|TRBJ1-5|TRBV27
CASSFLGGAQPQHF
TGTGCCAGCAGTTTTCTCGGGGGTGCTCAGCCCCAGCATTTT
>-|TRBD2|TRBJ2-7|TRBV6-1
CASSVTSGRPEQYF
TGTGCCAGCAGTGTGACTAGCGGCAGACCCGAGCAGTACTTC
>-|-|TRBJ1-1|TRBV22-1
CPGSARPVYTEAFF
TGTCCTGGGAGCGCACGTCCTGTGTACACTGAAGCTTTCTTT
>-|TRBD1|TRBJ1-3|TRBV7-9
CASSLAGTGSGNTIYF
TGTGCCAGCAGCTTAGCGGGGACAGGGTCTGGAAACACCATATATTTT
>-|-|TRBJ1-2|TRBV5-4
CASSFSRPGVNYGYTF
TGTGCCAGCAGCTTTTCCCGCCCGGGGGTTAACTATGGCTACACCTTC
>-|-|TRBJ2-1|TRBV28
CASSLGERPYNEQFF
TGTGCCAGCAGTTTAGGGGAGCGGCCCTACAATGAGCAGTTCTTC
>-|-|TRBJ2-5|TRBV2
CASSRSQETQYF
TGTGCCAGCAGCCGCAGCCAAGAGACCCAGTACTTC
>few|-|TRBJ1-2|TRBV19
CASSISGVTDGYTF
TGTGCCAGTAGTATCTCCGGGGTCACGGATGGCTACACCTTC
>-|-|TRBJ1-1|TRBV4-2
CASSQYTGNTEAFF
TGTGCCAGCAGCCAGTATACAGGGAACACTGAAGCTTTCTTT
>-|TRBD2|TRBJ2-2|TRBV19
CASSPGLAGGFGELFF
TGTGCCAGTTCACCCGGACTAGCGGGGGGGTTTGGGGAGCTGTTTTTT
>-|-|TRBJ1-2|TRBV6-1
CASRRDPANYGYTF
TGTGCCAGCAGGCGGGACCCTGCTAACTATGGCTACACCTTC
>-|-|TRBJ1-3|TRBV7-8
CASSEARAGNTIYF
TGTGCCAGCAGCGAAGCCCGGGCTGGAAACACCATATATTTT